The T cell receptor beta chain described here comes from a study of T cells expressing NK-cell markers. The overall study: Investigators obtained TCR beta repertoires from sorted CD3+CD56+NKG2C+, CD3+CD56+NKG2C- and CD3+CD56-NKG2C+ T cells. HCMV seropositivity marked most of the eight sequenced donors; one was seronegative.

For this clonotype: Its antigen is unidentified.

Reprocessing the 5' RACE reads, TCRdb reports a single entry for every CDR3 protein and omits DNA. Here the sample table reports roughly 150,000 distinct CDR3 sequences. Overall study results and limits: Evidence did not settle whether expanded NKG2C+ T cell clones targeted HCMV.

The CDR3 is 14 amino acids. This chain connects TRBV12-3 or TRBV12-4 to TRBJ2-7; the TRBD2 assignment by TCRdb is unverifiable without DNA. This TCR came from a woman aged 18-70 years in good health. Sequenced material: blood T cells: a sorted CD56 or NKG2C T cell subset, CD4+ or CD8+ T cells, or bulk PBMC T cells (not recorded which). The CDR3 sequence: CASSSGVKGNEQYF.